Presented here are 19 T cell receptor beta chains from one specimen sequenced in a study of T cell responses to AZD1222 COVID-19 vaccine. The table came from immunoSEQ multiplex PCR; TCRdb's copy has only in-frame clones and leaves some out. This sample yields about 160,000 clones, of which 90% to 95% are seen a single time; 4% to 5.5% belongs to the top ten. Source: peripheral blood, taken on day 0 of MenACWY control vaccination. These receptors were obtained from an adult in good health.

The rearrangement joins TRBV6-1 to TRBJ2-7; no reliable D call. Trimming pared 1 base from V and 6 bases from J, leaving 4 bases between. This CDR3 is 11 amino acids long. Per the germline V gene, CDR1 is MNHNS and CDR2 is SASEGT. CDR3 protein: CASSEVAEQYF. CDR3 DNA: TGTGCCAGCAGTGAAGTGGCCGAGCAGTACTTC.

This clone was recorded once. CDR3 sequence: CSVEGDSGNTIYF. The CDR3 DNA sequence: TGCAGCGTAGAGGGGGACTCTGGAAACACCATATATTTT. The chain has TRBV29-1 and TRBJ1-3; maybe TRBD1 (6 bases). The V end was cut by 6 bases, the J end by 0 bases, with 9 bases between. Germline V gives CDR1 SQVTM, CDR2 ANQGSEA. CDR3 size: 13 residues.

This clone showed up just once. DNA for the CDR3: TGTGCCAGCAGGACTAGCATCCATGGATACAATGAGCAGTTCTTC. Translation gives CASRTSIHGYNEQFF. V gene TRBV21-1 combines with J gene TRBJ2-1; the table's D call TRBD2 went unverified against the DNA. TRBV21-1 is an annotated pseudogene. The CDR3 loop spans 15 amino acids.

This clone was seen just once. The chain links TRBV9 to TRBJ2-1; 15 bases match TRBD2. The V segment lost 0 bases and the J segment 10 bases; nucleotides outside the gene matches: 8. CDR1 and CDR2 from the germline V gene are SGDLS and YYNGEE. The CDR3 extends over 17 amino acids. The CDR3 loop reads CASSVGTSGRGVGEQFF. CDR3 DNA: TGTGCCAGCAGCGTAGGGACTAGCGGGAGGGGCGTAGGAGAGCAGTTCTTC.

This chain joins TRBV7-9 and TRBJ1-6; D is ambiguous. The CDR3 consists of 14 residues. With 4 bases removed from V and 8 bases from J, the gap between germline ends came to 12 bases. The germline V gene encodes CDR1 SEHNR and CDR2 FQNEAQ (reference sequence). The CDR3 loop reads CASSWERMDSPLHF. Here the CDR3 DNA reads TGTGCCAGCAGCTGGGAGAGGATGGATTCACCCCTCCACTTT.

The chain employs TRBV10-3 and TRBJ1-3; no clear D gene. With 7 bases removed from V and 4 bases from J, the gap between germline ends came to 17 bases. The CDR3 covers 15 residues. Germline lookup yields CDR1 ENHRY and CDR2 SYGVKD. As DNA, the CDR3 is TGTGCCATCACCTCGGCCCTGGGGTTAGGAAACACCATATATTTT. Translated: CAITSALGLGNTIYF.

This clone was observed once. The chain carries TRBV19 and TRBJ1-5; no reliable D call. Deletions cut 6 bases from V and 1 base from J, with 13 bases between. The CDR3 has 15 amino acids. Germline V CDR1 and CDR2: LNHDA, SQIVND (reference sequence). The chain's CDR3 is CASSPVMLSNQPQHF. The CDR3 DNA follows: TGTGCCAGTAGCCCCGTCATGTTGAGCAATCAGCCCCAGCATTTT.

V usage is TRBV2 and J usage is TRBJ2-4; possible D gene TRBD2, 6 bases. CDR1 is SNHLY, CDR2 FYNNEI, per germline. The CDR3 is made up of 18 amino acids. The germline V and J ends were trimmed by 7 bases and 0 bases, with 22 bases remaining between them. The CDR3 reads CASIRLAKEGLAKNIQYF. CDR3 nucleotides: TGTGCCAGCATTCGGCTAGCGAAAGAGGGGTTAGCCAAAAACATTCAGTACTTC.

This clone occurred once. The chain uses TRBV6-2 or TRBV6-3 and TRBJ2-2, with a possible D match to TRBD1 (6 bases). The CDR3 extends over 14 amino acids. Trimming stripped 5 bases from V and 5 bases from J, with 12 bases between. Per the germline V gene, CDR1 is MNHEY and CDR2 is SVGEGT. The CDR3 loop is CASSAQGWTGELFF. CDR3 DNA sequence: TGTGCCAGCAGTGCCCAGGGGTGGACCGGGGAGCTGTTTTTT.

CDR3 amino acids: CASSPGGGQLAVSDEQYF. CDR3 sequence (DNA): TGTGCCAGTAGTCCCGGGGGGGGACAGTTGGCCGTTAGTGACGAGCAGTACTTC. The chain employs TRBV19 and TRBJ2-7; tentative D call: TRBD2 (8 bases). Trimming shortened V by 5 bases and J by 5 bases, and 28 bases separated the two germline ends. CDR1 and CDR2 from the germline V gene are LNHDA and SQIVND (reference sequence). This CDR3 comprises 18 residues.

Only a few counts were recorded for this clone. J is TRBJ1-2 and V is TRBV5-1; D unresolved. V was clipped by 4 bases and J by 4 bases, with 14 bases between them. The CDR3 is 14 amino acids. CDR1 and CDR2 (germline): SGHRS, YFSETQ. Written as DNA, the CDR3 is TGCGCCAGCAGCCCCGGTTTGGCCTTCTATGGCTACACCTTC. As protein: CASSPGLAFYGYTF. The variable domain in full, completed from reference TRBV5-1 and TRBJ1-2, reads KAGVTQTPRYLIKTRGQQVTLSCSPISGHRSVSWYQQTPGQGLQFLFEYFSETQRNKGNFPGRFSGRQFSNSRSEMNVSTLELGDSALYLCASSPGLAFYGYTFGSGTRLTVV.

This chain uses TRBV19 with TRBJ2-3, with D hard to call. Germline CDR1 is LNHDA and CDR2 is SQIVND (reference sequence). CDR3 length: 13 residues. Trimming took 7 bases from V and 2 from J, leaving 10 bases between them. CDR3 coding DNA: TGTGCCAGTACTATCGCATCCACAGATACGCAGTATTTT. Residues: CASTIASTDTQYF.

This clone has just a few counts. The chain uses TRBV28 and TRBJ1-1, with 7 bases lining up with TRBD1. The CDR3 covers 15 residues. J lost 4 bases, V lost 1 base, and 6 bases had no gene match. Looked up from germline, CDR1 is MDHEN and CDR2 is SYDVKM. CDR3 sequence reads: CASSLYAGGGTEAFF. CDR3 DNA: TGTGCCAGCAGTTTATATGCAGGGGGAGGCACTGAAGCTTTCTTT.

The rearrangement joins TRBV19 to TRBJ1-4; no definite D call. V gave up 6 bases and J gave up 7 bases, with 6 bases separating them. The V gene's germline CDR1 is LNHDA and CDR2 SQIVND (reference sequence). The CDR3 has 11 residues. Written as DNA, the CDR3 is TGTGCCAGTAGGCAGAGTGAAAAACTGTTTTTT. It is translated as CASRQSEKLFF. The variable domain in full, with the rest retrieved from reference TRBV19 and TRBJ1-4, is DGGITQSPKYLFRKEGQNVTLSCEQNLNHDAMYWYRQDPGQGLRLIYYSQIVNDFQKGDIAEGYSVSREKKESFPLTVTSAQKNPTAFYLCASRQSEKLFFGSGTQLSVL.

This clone has a single count. The chain combines TRBV7-6 with TRBJ1-5; 9 bases agree with TRBD1. With V trimmed by 5 bases and J by 4 bases, 6 bases remained unmatched. Germline lookup yields CDR1 SGHVS and CDR2 FNYEAQ. The CDR3 is 15 residues long. The CDR3 DNA follows: TGTGCCAGCAGCCGTGGACAGGGGAGGAATCAGCCCCAGCATTTT. Translated, it gives CASSRGQGRNQPQHF.

V usage is TRBV28 and J usage is TRBJ1-6; the D is unclear. CDR3 length: 12 residues. The germline V gene has CDR1 MDHEN and CDR2 SYDVKM. V lost 3 bases and J 7 bases, leaving 4 bases between the germline ends. The CDR3 loop is CASSFQNSPLHF. The CDR3 DNA sequence: TGTGCCAGCAGTTTCCAGAATTCACCCCTCCACTTT.

This rearrangement joins TRBV5-6 to TRBJ1-2, with D perhaps matching TRBD1 (6 bases). This CDR3 is built from 11 residues. Germline V CDR1 and CDR2: SGHDT, YYEEEE. V gave up 4 bases and J gave up 10 bases, with 11 bases separating them. The chain's CDR3 is CASSQQGVYTF. The CDR3 DNA is TGTGCCAGCAGCCAACAGGGAGTCTACACCTTC. The full variable domain, in which reference TRBV5-6 and TRBJ1-2 provide the parts outside the CDR3, is DAGVTQSPTHLIKTRGQQVTLRCSPKSGHDTVSWYQQALGQGPQFIFQYYEEEERQRGNFPDRFSGHQFPNYSSELNVNALLLGDSALYLCASSQQGVYTFGSGTRLTVV.

The genes are TRBV29-1 and TRBJ2-1; 12 bases line up with TRBD2. V shed 1 base, J shed 0 bases, and the junction held 1 base outside the gene matches. From germline, CDR1 is SQVTM and CDR2 ANQGSEA. The length of the CDR3 is 16 residues. The CDR3, as DNA: TGCAGCGTTGAAGGACTAGCGGGAGACTCCTACAATGAGCAGTTCTTC. Protein product: CSVEGLAGDSYNEQFF.

This clone was detected ten times or more. This chain uses TRBV27 with TRBJ1-2; maybe TRBD1 (5 bases). This CDR3 has 13 residues. The V end was cut by 3 bases, the J end by 0 bases, with 5 bases between. Germline values: CDR1 MNHEY, CDR2 SMNVEV (reference sequence). In nucleotides, the CDR3 is TGTGCCAGCAGTTTGGGGGCTAACTATGGCTACACCTTC. Translated: CASSLGANYGYTF.